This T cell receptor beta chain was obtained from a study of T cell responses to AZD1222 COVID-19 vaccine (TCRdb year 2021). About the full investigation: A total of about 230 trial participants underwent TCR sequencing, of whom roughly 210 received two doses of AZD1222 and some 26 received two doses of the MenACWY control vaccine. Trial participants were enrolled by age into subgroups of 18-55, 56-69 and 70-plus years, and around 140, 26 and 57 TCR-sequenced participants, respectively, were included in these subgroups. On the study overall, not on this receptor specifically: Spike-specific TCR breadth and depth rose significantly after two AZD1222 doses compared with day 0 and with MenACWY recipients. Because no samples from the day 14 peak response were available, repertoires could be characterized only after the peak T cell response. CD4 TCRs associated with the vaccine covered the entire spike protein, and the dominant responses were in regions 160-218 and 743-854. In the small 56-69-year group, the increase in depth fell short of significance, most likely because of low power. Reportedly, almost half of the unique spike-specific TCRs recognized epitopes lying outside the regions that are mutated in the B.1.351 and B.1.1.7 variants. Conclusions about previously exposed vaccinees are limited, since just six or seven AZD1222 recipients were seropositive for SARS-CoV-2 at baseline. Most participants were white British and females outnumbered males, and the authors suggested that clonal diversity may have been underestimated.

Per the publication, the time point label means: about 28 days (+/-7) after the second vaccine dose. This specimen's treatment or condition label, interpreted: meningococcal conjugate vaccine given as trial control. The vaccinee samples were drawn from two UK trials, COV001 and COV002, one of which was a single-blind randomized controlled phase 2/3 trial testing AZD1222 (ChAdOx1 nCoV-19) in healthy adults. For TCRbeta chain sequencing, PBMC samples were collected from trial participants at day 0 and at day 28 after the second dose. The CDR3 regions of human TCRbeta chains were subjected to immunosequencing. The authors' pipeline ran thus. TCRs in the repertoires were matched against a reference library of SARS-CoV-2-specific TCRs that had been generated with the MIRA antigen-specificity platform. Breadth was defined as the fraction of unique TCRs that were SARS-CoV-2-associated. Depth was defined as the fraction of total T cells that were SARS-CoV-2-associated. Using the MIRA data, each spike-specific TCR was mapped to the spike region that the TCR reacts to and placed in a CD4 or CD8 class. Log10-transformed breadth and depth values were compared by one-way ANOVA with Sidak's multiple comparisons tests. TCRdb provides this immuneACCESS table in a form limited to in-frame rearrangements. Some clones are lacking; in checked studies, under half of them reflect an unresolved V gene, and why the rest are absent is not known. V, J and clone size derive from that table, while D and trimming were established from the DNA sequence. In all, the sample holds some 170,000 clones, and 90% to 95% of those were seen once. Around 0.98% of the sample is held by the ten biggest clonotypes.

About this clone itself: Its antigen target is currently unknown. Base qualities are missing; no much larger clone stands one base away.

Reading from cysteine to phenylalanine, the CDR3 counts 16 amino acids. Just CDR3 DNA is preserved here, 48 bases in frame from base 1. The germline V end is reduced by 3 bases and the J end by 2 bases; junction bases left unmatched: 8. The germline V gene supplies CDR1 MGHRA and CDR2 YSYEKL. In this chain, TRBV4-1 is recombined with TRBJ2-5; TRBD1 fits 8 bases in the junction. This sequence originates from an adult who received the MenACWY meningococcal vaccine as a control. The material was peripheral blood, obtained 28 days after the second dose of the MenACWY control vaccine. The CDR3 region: CASSHRDRGLQETQYF. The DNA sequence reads TGCGCCAGCAGCCACCGAGACAGGGGCCTACAAGAGACCCAGTACTTC.